This T cell receptor beta chain was sequenced during a study of T cell changes during pregnancy in multiple sclerosis. Trimming at V came to 6 bases and at J to 2 bases, leaving 5 bases not matched to a gene. The CDR3 spans 15 residues. Looked up from germline, CDR1 is SNHLY and CDR2 is FYNNEI. The table came from immunoSEQ multiplex PCR; TCRdb's copy has only in-frame clones and leaves some out. The sample has tens of thousands of clones; 91% are singletons. The receptor was derived from a female donor in good health, enrolled as a control in a pregnancy study. The rearrangement links TRBV2 to TRBJ2-1, with 9 bases lining up with TRBD1. The sequenced sample was peripheral blood, obtained in the third trimester of pregnancy. The CDR3 loop is CASSPRTGAYNEQFF. In DNA form, the CDR3 reads TGTGCCAGCAGCCCGCGGACAGGGGCCTACAATGAGCAGTTCTTC. The whole variable domain, remainder taken from reference TRBV2 and TRBJ2-1, is EPEVTQTPSHQVTQMGQEVILRCVPISNHLYFYWYRQILGQKVEFLVSFYNNEISEKSEIFDDQFSVERPDGSNFTLKIRSTKLEDSAMYFCASSPRTGAYNEQFFGPGTRLTVL.